The 12 T cell receptor beta chains below come from one sample, sequenced in a study of T cells in Graves' hyperthyroidism and ophthalmopathy. RNA transcripts yielded amplified TCR beta CDR3 regions. The TCR CDR3 first-round RT-PCR relied on the HTBI primer set. TCRdb independently ran MiXCR on the multiplex PCR reads; one entry per CDR3 protein. The sample includes roughly 61,000 distinct CDR3 sequences, roughly 50% of them seen just once. The sample taken for sequencing was blood. The receptors were sampled from a woman in her fifties or sixties with Graves' ophthalmopathy.

The chain couples TRBV29-1 to TRBJ1-1, with 7 positions matching TRBD1. This CDR3 is built from 13 residues. Looked up from germline, CDR1 is SQVTM and CDR2 is ANQGSEA. V lost 2 bases to trimming and J lost 6 bases; unmatched junction nucleotides: 6. The CDR3 loop is CSVESDRAPEAFF. The CDR3 DNA reads as TGCAGCGTTGAATCTGACAGGGCGCCTGAAGCTTTCTTT.

This clonotype has a count of ten or more. This chain joins TRBV4-1 and TRBJ2-7; 13 bases map to TRBD2. Trimming took 4 bases from V and 3 from J; bases not matched to a gene: 3. Germline CDR1 is MGHRA and CDR2 is YSYEKL. The CDR3 length is 15 residues. CDR3 protein: CASSRTSGSGYEQYF. CDR3 sequence (DNA): TGCGCCAGCAGCCGGACTAGCGGGAGCGGCTACGAGCAGTACTTC.

V is TRBV12-3 or TRBV12-4 and J is TRBJ1-3, with 9 bases fitting TRBD1. V shed 4 bases and J 7 bases; nucleotides not matched to a gene: 14. This CDR3 is 17 amino acids long. The CDR3 protein is CASSSGQGIGGWNTIYF. The CDR3 DNA reads TGTGCCAGCAGTTCGGGACAGGGTATTGGGGGTTGGAACACCATATATTTT.

This clonotype was detected once. The V gene is TRBV7-6, the J gene TRBJ1-2; possibly TRBD1 for D (5 bases). V was shortened by 9 bases and J by 8 bases, with 19 bases between the two germline ends. CDR1 is SGHVS, CDR2 FNYEAQ, per germline. The CDR3 consists of 13 residues. CDR3 sequence reads: CASSPGTRLGYTF. The DNA for the CDR3 is TGTGCCAGTAGCCCTGGGACCCGCCTAGGCTACACCTTC.

Many counts were recorded for this clonotype. The gene calls are TRBV12-3 or TRBV12-4 and TRBJ2-5; TRBD2 agrees at 10 bases. The CDR3 loop spans 15 amino acids. The trim removed 6 bases at V and 4 bases at J, leaving 8 bases unmatched. Written as DNA, the CDR3 is TGTGCCAGCAGAACTAGCGGGGTGGTTCGAGAGACCCAGTACTTC. The encoded protein is CASRTSGVVRETQYF.

The chain is built from TRBV20-1 and TRBJ2-1, with 10 bases fitting TRBD2. The CDR3 has 16 residues. With V trimmed by 5 bases and J by 9 bases, 16 bases remained unmatched. In germline, CDR1 is DFQATT, CDR2 SNEGSKA (reference sequence). Written as DNA, the CDR3 is TGCAGTGCTGCTGCCCAGGTCGGGACTAGCGTCGGTGAGCAGTTCTTC. Translated: CSAAAQVGTSVGEQFF.

This chain connects TRBV7-2 to TRBJ2-7; D is unclear. V was pared by 0 bases and J by 5 bases, with 5 bases between. Looked up from germline, CDR1 is SGHTA and CDR2 is FQGNSA. The CDR3 runs to 12 residues. The CDR3 here is CASSLAEHEQYF. CDR3 DNA: TGTGCCAGCAGCTTAGCGGAACACGAGCAGTACTTC. Full variable domain (remainder filled in from reference TRBV7-2 and TRBJ2-7): GAGVSQSPSNKVTEKGKDVELRCDPISGHTALYWYRQSLGQGLEFLIYFQGNSAPDKSGLPSDRFSAERTGGSVSTLTIQRTQQEDSAVYLCASSLAEHEQYFGPGTRLTVT.

J is TRBJ2-7 and V is TRBV25-1; TRBD1 might be the D (7 bases). The CDR3 totals 16 residues. Trimming stripped 5 bases from V and 2 bases from J, with 19 bases between. Germline V gives CDR1 MGHDK, CDR2 SYGVNS. DNA of the CDR3: TGTGCCAGCAGTTGGCGACAGGGAGGCTACCCCTACGAGCAGTACTTC. This sequence encodes CASSWRQGGYPYEQYF.

The chain is built from TRBV20-1 and TRBJ2-7; possibly TRBD1 or TRBD2 for D (5 bases each). The CDR3 contains 15 residues. Germline CDR1 and CDR2: DFQATT and SNEGSKA (reference sequence). Trimming cost V 1 base and J 4 bases, with 17 bases left between them. The CDR3 protein is CSARVSGTDFYEQYF. The CDR3 DNA follows: TGCAGTGCTAGAGTTTCAGGGACGGACTTTTACGAGCAGTACTTC.

This clonotype was recorded many times. The DNA for the CDR3 is TGCAGTGCTAGAGGCGGCCCCTTGCCCCAGCATTTT. Encoded protein: CSARGGPLPQHF. The chain joins TRBV20-1 to TRBJ1-5; D unresolved. CDR1 is DFQATT, CDR2 SNEGSKA, per germline (reference sequence). The V gene lost 1 base and the J gene lost 9 bases, with 10 bases spanning the gap. The CDR3 length is 12 residues.

This clonotype showed up many times. The chain uses TRBV6-5 and TRBJ2-7; D not certain. V dropped 2 bases and J dropped 0 bases, with 5 bases sitting between them. Looked up from germline, CDR1 is MNHEY and CDR2 is SVGAGI. CDR3 size: 13 residues. The CDR3 DNA sequence: TGTGCCAGCAGTTACAGGGCCTCCTACGAGCAGTACTTC. This sequence encodes CASSYRASYEQYF.

This clonotype occurred a few times. The CDR3 nucleotides read TGTGCCACCGGGTGGGAAGGGCGCACTGAAGCTTTCTTT. Amino acid sequence: CATGWEGRTEAFF. J is TRBJ1-1 and V is TRBV6-6; D gene ambiguous. The V and J ends lost 10 bases and 4 bases respectively, with 16 bases between them. This CDR3 has 13 amino acids. From germline, CDR1 is MNHNY and CDR2 SVGAGI (reference sequence).